Listed below are T cell receptor beta chains from one sample, sequenced in a study of T cell responses to AZD1222 COVID-19 vaccine. Assay: immunoSEQ multiplex PCR; the TCRdb copy retains only in-frame clones and omits some. Here the sample spans some 150,000 clones, about 86% being singletons. The sample consisted of peripheral blood, taken 28 days after the second AZD1222 dose. The receptor source for this set is an adult who received the AZD1222 COVID-19 vaccine. Each CDR3 is given with its conserved first and last residue. A D gene is named only where the DNA matches it firmly. Size values are once, few and many counts, or a class for expanded clones, and some rows have none.

CDR3aa	CDR3nt	d_gene	abundance	v_gene	j_gene
CASSLDLYREEAFF	TGTGCCAGCTCACTGGATCTATACAGGGAAGAAGCTTTCTTT	NA	NA	TRBV18	TRBJ1-1
CASSQLLSSYNEQFF	TGTGCCAGCAGCCAGCTCTTGAGCTCCTACAATGAGCAGTTCTTC	NA	once	TRBV3-1/TRBV3-2	TRBJ2-1
CASSLPPGTGAREQYF	TGTGCCAGCAGCCTTCCCCCCGGGACAGGGGCCCGCGAGCAGTACTTC	TRBD1	NA	TRBV28	TRBJ2-7
CASSQLAGIYNEQFF	TGTGCCAGCAGCCAACTAGCGGGTATCTACAATGAGCAGTTCTTC	TRBD2	NA	TRBV6-5	TRBJ2-1
CASSLYLTGAGNTIYF	TGTGCCAGCAGTTTATATCTGACAGGGGCTGGAAACACCATATATTTT	TRBD1	NA	TRBV28	TRBJ1-3
CASSEGSGTTYEQYF	TGTGCCAGCAGCGAGGGCTCCGGGACTACCTACGAGCAGTACTTC	TRBD2	NA	TRBV9	TRBJ2-7
CASRGDLQETQYF	TGTGCCAGCAGAGGGGACCTCCAAGAGACCCAGTACTTC	NA	once	TRBV28	TRBJ2-5
CASSIGDSMGTEAFF	TGTGCCAGTAGTATCGGAGACAGTATGGGCACTGAAGCTTTCTTT	NA	NA	TRBV19	TRBJ1-1
CASSPQGLGANVLTF	TGTGCCAGCAGTCCCCAGGGTCTGGGGGCCAACGTCCTGACTTTC	NA	NA	TRBV27	TRBJ2-6
CATRFGGTTDTQYF	TGTGCCACCAGATTTGGCGGGACGACAGATACGCAGTATTTT	NA	NA	TRBV15	TRBJ2-3
CANKDRSNYGYTF	TGTGCCAACAAGGACAGATCTAACTATGGCTACACCTTC	NA	NA	TRBV2	TRBJ1-2
CASSRGGGGQPQHF	TGTGCCAGCAGCCGAGGGGGAGGCGGTCAGCCCCAGCATTTT	NA	few	TRBV16	TRBJ1-5
CASSLVEGIPNEQFF	TGTGCCAGCAGCTTAGTGGAGGGAATCCCCAATGAGCAGTTCTTC	NA	NA	TRBV7-8	TRBJ2-1
CASSLWTGGRGYTF	TGTGCCAGTAGTCTCTGGACAGGGGGAAGGGGCTACACCTTC	TRBD1	NA	TRBV19	TRBJ1-2
CATRGGGSPGYTF	TGTGCCACGCGGGGGGGTGGCTCGCCCGGCTACACCTTC	NA	NA	TRBV10-3	TRBJ1-2
CASSWTRLNTEAFF	TGTGCCAGCAGTTGGACGAGGTTAAACACTGAAGCTTTCTTT	NA	NA	TRBV28	TRBJ1-1